The rows below give T cell receptor beta chains drawn from one sample of a study of T cell changes during pregnancy in multiple sclerosis. Assay used: immunoSEQ multiplex PCR; TCRdb lists only in-frame clones, some missing. The sample has roughly 39,000 clones, 85% to 95% seen once. The sequences come from CD4+ T cells from peripheral blood mononuclear cells, collected before pregnancy. The receptors come from a female donor with multiple sclerosis, enrolled in a pregnancy study. The CDR3 runs from the conserved cysteine through the conserved F or W. D genes are given only for firm matches. Expanded clones get a size class; other rows say once, few or many, or leave the size out.

DNA,CDR3,D,length,J,size,V
TGTGCCAGCAGCTTAGGTTGGGGGCAGGGAGATACGCAGTATTTT,CASSLGWGQGDTQYF,NA,15,TRBJ2-3,NA,TRBV11-3
TGTGCCATCACCGAACTAGCGGGACCCGCCCCAGGCCAGTACTTC,CAITELAGPAPGQYF,TRBD2,15,TRBJ2-5,NA,TRBV2
TGTGCCAGCAGTGCTGCCTACGAGCAGTACTTC,CASSAAYEQYF,NA,11,TRBJ2-7,once,TRBV2
TGTGCCAGCAGCCGGGACAGGTCACGATCAGAGACCCAGTACTTC,CASSRDRSRSETQYF,TRBD1,15,TRBJ2-5,NA,TRBV11-1
TGCGCCAGCAGCCAAGATGGGACTAGCGGTCGGGATACGCAGTATTTT,CASSQDGTSGRDTQYF,TRBD2,16,TRBJ2-3,NA,TRBV4-3
TGTGCCAGCAGCCCCTTGGGGGGAACATTCTACGAGCAGTACTTC,CASSPLGGTFYEQYF,NA,15,TRBJ2-7,NA,TRBV25-1
TGTGCCAGCAGCCTAAGCGGGGTGGGGGAGCTGTTTTTT,CASSLSGVGELFF,TRBD2,13,TRBJ2-2,NA,TRBV13
TGTGCCAGCAGACGGCGGGGAGGGTACGAGCAGTACTTC,CASRRRGGYEQYF,TRBD2,13,TRBJ2-7,NA,TRBV27
TGCAGCGTTCAGACAGGGGGAAGGAGTCAGCCCCAGCATTTT,CSVQTGGRSQPQHF,TRBD1,14,TRBJ1-5,NA,TRBV29-1
TGTGCCAGCAGCGTAAACAGGGGGGGTTCACCCCTCCACTTT,CASSVNRGGSPLHF,TRBD1,14,TRBJ1-6,NA,TRBV9
TGTGCCAGCAGTCAGGGGACAGCGGGGGGCACTGAAGCTTTCTTT,CASSQGTAGGTEAFF,TRBD1,15,TRBJ1-1,NA,TRBV6-6
TGTGCCAGCAGTAGACAGGAGTCCTACGAGCAGTACTTC,CASSRQESYEQYF,NA,13,TRBJ2-7,once,TRBV6-1
TGCGCCAGCAGCTTATCGGGACAGTGGTACGAGCAGTACTTC,CASSLSGQWYEQYF,TRBD1,14,TRBJ2-7,NA,TRBV5-1
TGTGCCAGCAGCTACCGGGACATAGATAATTCACCCCTCCACTTT,CASSYRDIDNSPLHF,NA,15,TRBJ1-6,once,TRBV7-2
TGTGCCACCTCGCACGACAACCCGCGAATCGATACGCAGTATTTT,CATSHDNPRIDTQYF,NA,15,TRBJ2-3,NA,TRBV2
TGTGCCATCAGTGAGACAGTGGGAGGGCCGGCTGTCGAGCAGTACTTC,CAISETVGGPAVEQYF,TRBD2,16,TRBJ2-7,once,TRBV10-3
TGTGCCAGCAGCAAGAGTCAGGGGAAGGTCTACGAGCAGTACTTC,CASSKSQGKVYEQYF,NA,15,TRBJ2-7,NA,TRBV7-3
TGTGCCAGCAGCTTGTTTGCGGGAGCAGGCGACAATGAGCAGTTCTTC,CASSLFAGAGDNEQFF,TRBD2,16,TRBJ2-1,NA,TRBV11-3
TGTGCCAGCAGCTTAGGGCCGAACACTGAAGCTTTCTTT,CASSLGPNTEAFF,NA,13,TRBJ1-1,NA,TRBV11-2
TGTGCCACCAGCAGAGAGTTCCAGTATGGCTACACCTTC,CATSREFQYGYTF,NA,13,TRBJ1-2,NA,TRBV15
TGTGCTAGTGGTTCTCCCCGGGACAGCAATCTCGGGGCCAACGTCCTGACTTTC,CASGSPRDSNLGANVLTF,TRBD1,18,TRBJ2-6,NA,TRBV12-5
TGTGCCAGCAGTGCAAATCCCGGGACAGGGGGCTCCTACGAGCAGTACTTC,CASSANPGTGGSYEQYF,TRBD1,17,TRBJ2-7,NA,TRBV25-1
TGTGCCAGCAGCCCATCCTACGAGCAGTACTTC,CASSPSYEQYF,NA,11,TRBJ2-7,once,TRBV7-9
TGTGCCATTTGGGGGCGGAGCGATCAGCCCCAGCATTTT,CAIWGRSDQPQHF,NA,13,TRBJ1-5,NA,TRBV28
TGTGCCAGCAGACCGGGACTAGCGAACACAGATACGCAGTATTTT,CASRPGLANTDTQYF,TRBD2,15,TRBJ2-3,NA,TRBV6-6
TGTGCCAGCAGTAACGGAGGGAATGAGCAGTTCTTC,CASSNGGNEQFF,NA,12,TRBJ2-1,NA,TRBV6-5
TGTGCCAGTAGTATCGTGGGGGCCACCTCCTACGAGCAGTACTTC,CASSIVGATSYEQYF,NA,15,TRBJ2-7,NA,TRBV19
TGTGCCAGCAGCGCGGGACGGAACTATGGCTACACCTTC,CASSAGRNYGYTF,NA,13,TRBJ1-2,NA,TRBV6-1